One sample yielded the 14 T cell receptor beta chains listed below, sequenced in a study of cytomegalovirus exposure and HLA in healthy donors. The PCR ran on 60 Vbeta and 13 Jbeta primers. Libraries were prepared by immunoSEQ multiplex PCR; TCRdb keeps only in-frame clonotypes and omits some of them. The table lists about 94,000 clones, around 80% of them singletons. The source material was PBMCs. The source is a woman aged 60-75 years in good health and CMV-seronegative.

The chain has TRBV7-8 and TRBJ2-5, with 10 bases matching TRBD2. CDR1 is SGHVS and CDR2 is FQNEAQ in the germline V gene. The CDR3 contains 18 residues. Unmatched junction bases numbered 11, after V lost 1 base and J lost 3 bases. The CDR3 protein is CASSLELAGEVEEETQYF. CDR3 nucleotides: TGTGCCAGCAGCTTAGAGCTAGCGGGGGAGGTGGAGGAAGAGACCCAGTACTTC.

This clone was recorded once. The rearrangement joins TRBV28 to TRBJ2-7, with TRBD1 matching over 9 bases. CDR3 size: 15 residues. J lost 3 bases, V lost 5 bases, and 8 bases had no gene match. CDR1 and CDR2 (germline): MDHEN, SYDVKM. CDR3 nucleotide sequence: TGTGCCAGCAGTCTCCCGACAGGGGGTTACTACGAGCAGTACTTC. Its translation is CASSLPTGGYYEQYF.

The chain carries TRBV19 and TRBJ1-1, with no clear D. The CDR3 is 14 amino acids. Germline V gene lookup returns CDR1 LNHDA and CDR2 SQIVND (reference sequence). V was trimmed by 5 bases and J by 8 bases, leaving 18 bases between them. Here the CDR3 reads CASSLSTGIQEAFF. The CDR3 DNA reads TGTGCCAGTAGTCTTAGCACCGGGATCCAAGAAGCTTTCTTT.

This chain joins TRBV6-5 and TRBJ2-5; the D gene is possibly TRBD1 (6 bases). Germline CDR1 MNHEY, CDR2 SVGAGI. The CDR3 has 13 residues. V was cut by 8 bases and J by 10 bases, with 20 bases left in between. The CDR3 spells CASGGSALRGQYF. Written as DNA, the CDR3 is TGTGCCAGCGGTGGGTCCGCCCTCAGGGGCCAGTACTTC.

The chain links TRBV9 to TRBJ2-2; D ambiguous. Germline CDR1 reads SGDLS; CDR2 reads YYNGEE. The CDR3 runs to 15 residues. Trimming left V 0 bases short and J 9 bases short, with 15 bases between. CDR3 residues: CASSVDDSPARELFF. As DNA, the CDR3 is TGTGCCAGCAGCGTAGATGATAGCCCCGCCCGGGAGCTGTTTTTT.

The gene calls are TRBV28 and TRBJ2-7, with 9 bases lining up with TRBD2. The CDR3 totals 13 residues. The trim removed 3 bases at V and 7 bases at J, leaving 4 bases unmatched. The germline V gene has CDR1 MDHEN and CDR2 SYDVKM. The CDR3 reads CASSLAGGGEQYF. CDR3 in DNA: TGTGCCAGCAGTTTGGCGGGAGGGGGGGAGCAGTACTTC.

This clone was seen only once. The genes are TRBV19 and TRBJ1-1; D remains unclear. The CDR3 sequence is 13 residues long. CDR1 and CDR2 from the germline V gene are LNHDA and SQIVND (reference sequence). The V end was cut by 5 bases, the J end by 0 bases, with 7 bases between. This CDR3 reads CASSGTVNTEAFF. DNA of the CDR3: TGTGCCAGTAGTGGAACAGTGAACACTGAAGCTTTCTTT.

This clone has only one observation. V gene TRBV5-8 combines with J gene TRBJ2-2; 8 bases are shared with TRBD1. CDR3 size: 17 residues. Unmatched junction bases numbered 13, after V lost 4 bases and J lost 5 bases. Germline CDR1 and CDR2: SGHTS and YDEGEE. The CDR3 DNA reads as TGTGCCAGCAGCCCGACACGGACAGGGAGAGGAACCGGGGAGCTGTTTTTT. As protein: CASSPTRTGRGTGELFF.

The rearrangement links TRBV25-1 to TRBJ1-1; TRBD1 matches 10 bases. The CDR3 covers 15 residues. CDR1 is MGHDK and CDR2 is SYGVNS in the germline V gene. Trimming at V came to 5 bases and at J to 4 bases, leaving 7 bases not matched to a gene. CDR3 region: CASSSGDRGSTEAFF. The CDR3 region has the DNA TGTGCCAGCAGTTCCGGGGACAGGGGAAGCACTGAAGCTTTCTTT.

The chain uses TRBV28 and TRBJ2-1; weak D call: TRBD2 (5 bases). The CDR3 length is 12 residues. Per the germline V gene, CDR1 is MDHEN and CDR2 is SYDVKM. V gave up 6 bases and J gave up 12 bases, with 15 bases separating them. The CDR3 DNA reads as TGTGCCAGCAGCCAGGACTTCACTGTGCAGTTCTTC. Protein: CASSQDFTVQFF.

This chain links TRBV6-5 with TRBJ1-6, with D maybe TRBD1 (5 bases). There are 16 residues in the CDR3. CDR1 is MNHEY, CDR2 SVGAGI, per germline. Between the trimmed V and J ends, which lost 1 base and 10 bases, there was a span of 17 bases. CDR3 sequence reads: CASSYFNRGMRSPLHF. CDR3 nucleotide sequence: TGTGCCAGCAGTTACTTCAATAGGGGTATGAGGTCACCCCTCCACTTT.

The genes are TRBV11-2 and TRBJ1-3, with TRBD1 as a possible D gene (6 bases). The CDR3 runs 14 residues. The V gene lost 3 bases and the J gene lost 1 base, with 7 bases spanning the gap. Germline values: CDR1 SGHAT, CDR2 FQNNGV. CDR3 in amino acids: CASSLGASGNTIYF. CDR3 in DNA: TGTGCCAGCAGCTTGGGGGCATCTGGAAACACCATATATTTT. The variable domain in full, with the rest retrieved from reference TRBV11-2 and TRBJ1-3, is EAGVAQSPRYKIIEKRQSVAFWCNPISGHATLYWYQQILGQGPKLLIQFQNNGVVDDSQLPKDRFSAERLKGVDSTLKIQPAKLEDSAVYLCASSLGASGNTIYFGEGSWLTVV.

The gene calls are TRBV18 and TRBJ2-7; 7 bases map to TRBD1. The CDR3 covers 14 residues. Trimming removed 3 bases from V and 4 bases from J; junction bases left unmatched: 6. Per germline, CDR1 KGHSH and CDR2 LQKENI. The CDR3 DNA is TGTGCCAGCTCACCGTCCGAGGGGGCTTACGAGCAGTACTTC. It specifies CASSPSEGAYEQYF.

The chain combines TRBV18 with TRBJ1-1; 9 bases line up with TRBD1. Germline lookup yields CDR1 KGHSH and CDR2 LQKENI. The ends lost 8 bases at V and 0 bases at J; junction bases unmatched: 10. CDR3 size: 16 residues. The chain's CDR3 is CASRWTGEGMNTEAFF. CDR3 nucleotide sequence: TGTGCCAGCCGGTGGACAGGGGAGGGTATGAACACTGAAGCTTTCTTT.